This T cell receptor beta chain was sequenced for a study of blood T cell repertoires in COVID-19. As for the study in general: In each case, the material was cDNA or gDNA derived from T cells, B-cell-depleted T cells, or PBMCs.

Authors' data handling: From reference gene primer amplification, estimates of nucleated cell counts were derived. Profiled with immunoSEQ multiplex PCR; TCRdb holds only in-frame clones, not every one. That table furnishes V, J and clone size, whereas the DNA furnished D and trimming. The sample has around 250,000 clones, 85% to 90% seen once. V was trimmed by 7 bases and J by 5 bases, leaving 19 bases between them. CDR3 size: 15 residues. The germline CDR1 and CDR2 sequences are SGDLS and YYNGEE. Cohort allocation depended upon clinical history that participants reported. The chain links TRBV9 to TRBJ2-1; D may be TRBD1 (7 bases). Sequencing was done on a sample of PBMCs or T cells enriched from blood (not recorded which). The source is a woman between 50 and 59 years old who had recovered from COVID-19. Here the CDR3 reads CASSIDQGGNNEQFF. The CDR3 region has the DNA TGTGCCAGCTCTATCGACCAGGGGGGTAACAATGAGCAGTTCTTC.